This section outlines one T cell receptor (beta chain) sequence together with its context. The antigen remains unidentified. This specimen belongs to a study of vaccination effects on CD4 cells after COVID-19. Study summary: Relative to the second dose, post-vaccine samples were obtained a median of 72 days later.

Within the ViraFEST assay, antigen-specific CD4+ T cells underwent expansion with viral peptide pools prior to sequencing. Following culture for under 12 days, CD4+ T cells were isolated. Two doses of BNT162b2 or mRNA-1273 vaccine were administered to participants. The table came from immunoSEQ multiplex PCR; TCRdb's copy has only in-frame clones and leaves some out. The top ten clones hold more than 1% of a sample with 60,000 to 90,000 clones, over 70% of them seen once. The ends were cut back, 2 bases at V and 3 bases at J, with 9 bases in the middle. CDR3 length equals 14 residues. In germline, CDR1 is SGHDT, CDR2 YYEEEE.

This chain connects TRBV5-6 to TRBJ1-5; D unclear. The source material was CD4+ T cells from PBMCs cultured with HCoV-229E spike peptides, sampled after COVID-19 vaccination. The receptor comes from a human donor who received a COVID-19 vaccine. The CDR3 reads CASSLSHLNQPQHF. The CDR3 DNA sequence: TGTGCCAGCAGCTTATCACACCTCAATCAGCCCCAGCATTTT. The full variable domain, in which reference TRBV5-6 and TRBJ1-5 provide the parts outside the CDR3, is DAGVTQSPTHLIKTRGQQVTLRCSPKSGHDTVSWYQQALGQGPQFIFQYYEEEERQRGNFPDRFSGHQFPNYSSELNVNALLLGDSALYLCASSLSHLNQPQHFGDGTRLSIL.